The sequence of this TCR beta chain was determined in a study of cytomegalovirus exposure and HLA in healthy donors (dated by TCRdb to 2016 to 2017). Background for the entire study: According to an earlier analysis of 587 of the donors, about 179 million T cells yielded 120 million or so unique TCR beta sequences and about 280 Gb of sequence data. An early release that covered about 600 HLA-typed donors contained approximately 290 gigabases of sequencing data and about 93 million unique TCR sequences. Of the 300 to 500 genotyped donors, approximately 81% were placed in the genetic ancestry cluster associated with self-reported Caucasian donors. The study was designed to test whether signatures of past pathogen exposure could be identified by cataloging public T cell receptors. The T cell repertoires of some 670 subjects were profiled by immunosequencing and related to cytomegalovirus serostatus. Besides the first cohort of 500 to 700 subjects, a separate validation cohort made up of 90 to 150 different subjects was used. To predict cytomegalovirus infection status, the study brought together high-throughput TCR immunosequencing, statistical association of individual TCRs with disease status, and machine learning. A later analysis re-examined previously published TCR beta repertoires from over 500 donors and added high-resolution HLA genotyping to investigate patterns of TCR occurrence. Rather than using new phenotypic data, the later analysis identified candidate immune exposures from TCR beta sequences and from how often those sequences occurred across donors. An earlier analysis of about 620 of the donors applied high-throughput TCR beta sequencing to assess whether each TCR beta V gene segment acted as functional or pseudogenic. Alongside the repertoire data, information on donor age, sex, ethnicity and CMV serostatus was compiled. A later genetic analysis took genome-wide SNP genotypes for about three fifths of the roughly 670 donors and used that subset as a discovery cohort. Every repertoire in the discovery cohort had been generated on one and the same sequencing platform. HLA typing covered class I and class II loci at four-digit resolution. The number of donors typed differed by locus, with about 620-630 for A, B, C, DRB1 and DQB1, approximately 500 for DQA1, approximately 570 for DPA1, and approximately 470 for DPB1. Because of strong linkage in the cohort, 4 to 6 DR-DQ haplotypes were treated as single units for association and clustering. Among 300 to 450 genotyped donors of the cohort, an average of 235,054 unique TCR beta nucleotide sequences were sequenced per donor, roughly 18% of them non-productive. Points the paper makes about the study in general: A cluster of highly shared sequence variants was judged likely to represent a technical artifact of the sequencing pipeline. A later analysis found that most CMV-associated TCR beta chains appeared HLA-restricted, with HLA associations seemingly driven largely by CMV exposure. A further reported finding was that TCR beta sequences accurately predicted the HLA-A and HLA-B alleles for most subjects in the first cohort. In the study, some 180 TCR beta chains were listed as associated with cytomegalovirus. A later analysis reported that several top co-occurrence clusters appeared linked to parvovirus B19, influenza, CMV and Epstein-Barr virus. V-gene and J-gene trimming of TCR beta chains was associated with a missense DCLRE1C variant in a later genetic analysis, and the association was replicated in an independent cohort. The classifier was reported to diagnose cytomegalovirus status with high specificity and sensitivity in both the original cohort and the validation cohort. A later analysis associated about 16,000 TCR beta sequences with specific HLA alleles at a false discovery rate of 0.05. A later analysis found that TCR association rates varied across HLA loci, with DRB1 alleles showing the most associated TCRs and HLA-C alleles the fewest. Roughly uniform sequencing depth across donors was assumed in presence/absence analyses, although this assumption may not hold. In a later analysis, HLA-associated TCR beta chains were found to be more clonally expanded and to have lower generation probabilities than equally common non-associated chains. It was suggested by the authors that the approach could potentially be generalized to other disease states and immunological phenotypes. Only TCR beta chains were sequenced in this cohort, and the absence of alpha or paired-chain data limited detectable features. While some public TCRs were present in many individuals, most TCR sequences turned up only very rarely across donors. Because counts were too low, 15 to 20 rarely observed V segments, including chromosome 9 orphons, were excluded from the earlier analysis of 587 of the donors. The 87-base-pair reads could not distinguish some IMGT-functional V segments, including TRBV6-2 and TRBV6-3, so those segments were excluded. Correlated functional status among segregating V segments might be attributable to linkage disequilibrium, but an unknown experimental factor could not be ruled out. For the cohort, immune exposure information was limited to CMV serostatus. A few of the identified cytomegalovirus-associated TCR beta chains were confirmed in vitro to be specific for cytomegalovirus antigens. HLA typing was unavailable for some donors at each locus, so association tests used only the typed subset. According to a later genetic analysis, donors in an Asian-associated ancestry cluster had fewer N-insertions in productive TCRs than the approximately 670-donor mean. In an earlier analysis of 500 to 650 of the donors, most TCR beta V segments appeared in productive rearrangements about 87% or about 30% of the time, broadly matching IMGT annotations. Strong co-occurrence of HLA alleles, especially DR and DQ, made assigning TCR associations to individual alleles difficult.

The cohort was made up of 500 to 850 healthy bone marrow donors. Cohort members were all nominally healthy when sampled, although unrecorded immune exposures were likely present. The donor was CMV seropositive and was included in the group of about 290 seropositive cohort members. Every donor gave a peripheral blood sample, and the peripheral blood mononuclear cells from that sample were used for TCR beta sequencing. Genomic DNA extraction from the blood cell samples was performed with the Qiagen DNeasy Blood Extraction Kit. Sequences LNHDA (CDR1) and SQIVND (CDR2) are obtained from the germline V gene (reference sequence). The trim is 1 base for V and 6 bases for J, with a gap of 9 bases between the germline ends. Reading from cysteine to phenylalanine, the CDR3 counts 13 amino acids. Only CDR3 DNA is held: 39 bases, read in frame from base 1. On this clone itself: Its target antigen remains unknown. It has no much larger one-base neighbor in the sample; base qualities were not kept.

The library relied on the immunoSEQ multiplex PCR assay. For the multiplex PCR, a mixture combining 60 forward primers for TCR Vbeta segments and 13 reverse primers for TCR Jbeta segments was used. Amplification of the CDR3 region of rearranged TCR beta genes was performed with a multiplex PCR assay on genomic DNA. On the Illumina HiSeq System, the amplified TCR beta libraries were sequenced as 87-base-pair reads. The authors processed their data as follows. In a later analysis, tens of millions of unique TCR beta chains were counted across the approximately 640 repertoires, and around 10 million of these chains were shared by at least two donors. Raw reads were error-corrected and collapsed into unique sequences with a nearest-neighbor algorithm that merged closely related sequences to remove PCR and sequencing errors. To assign V, D and J gene segments, CDR3 sequences were aligned to IMGT reference sequences. For a sequence to be retained, at least a six-nucleotide match to both a V gene segment and a J gene segment was required. Rearrangements were called productive when the CDR3 lacked stop codons and stayed in frame with V and J; all others were non-productive. CDR3 was defined by IMGT convention, running from the second conserved V-encoded cysteine to the conserved J-encoded phenylalanine. The earlier analysis of more than 450 of the donors excluded sequences that lacked an unambiguous match to a single V gene segment. An earlier analysis of under 750 of the donors called V segments functional above 56.7% productive rearrangements and segregating when the between-donor standard deviation exceeded 5%. A statistical classification framework was built for diagnosing cytomegalovirus status from the catalog of TCR beta chain sequences. A later analysis assigned V and J genes by comparing TCR nucleotide sequences with IMGT/GENE-DB human TR gene sequences. In a later analysis, CDR3 sequences and most-parsimonious VDJ recombination scenarios were assigned using the TCRdist pipeline. In a later analysis, each TCR beta chain was defined by its CDR3 amino acid sequence together with its V-gene family, and reads lacking a unique V-gene family were excluded. In a later analysis, some 600 highly shared, low-generation-probability nucleotide sequences were removed to address suspected cross-contamination and a sequencing artifact. A later analysis calculated a clonal expansion index for each public chain from normalized within-repertoire ranks of inferred template counts. A later analysis computed generation probabilities with a VDJ recombination model fitted to out-of-frame rearrangements, and checked the results against IGoR. Hypergeometric tests were used in a later analysis to score TCR-TCR, TCR-HLA and TCR-CMV co-occurrence, with a repertoire-size bias correction applied to the TCR pairs. To estimate false discovery rates, a later analysis permuted the HLA or CMV assignments 20 times. In a later analysis, co-occurring TCRs were grouped using DBSCAN, with TCRdist sequence similarity added in when clustering inside HLA-allele-positive subsets. Co-occurrence clustering excluded repertoires with fewer than 30,000 or more than 120,000 public chains, plus five with anomalous nucleotide sharing. TCRdb holds this immuneACCESS table with in-frame rearrangements only. Some clones are missing; in checked studies, unresolved V genes explain under half, and the rest has no known cause. V, J and clone size are those of that table, while D and trimming were read from the DNA. Within this sample are about 220,000 clones, with roughly 82% of them counted one time only. The ten largest clones represent around 6% of the sample.

This TCR derives from a man aged 40-55 years in good health and CMV-seropositive. Input material: PBMCs. Rearrangement joined TRBV19 to TRBJ1-2; D gene: possibly TRBD1, on 6 matching bases. In nucleotides, the sequence is TGTGCCAGTAGTATAGTCAGGGGCAATGGCTACACCTTC. It is translated as CASSIVRGNGYTF.